This is a list of T cell receptor beta chains from one sample in a study of vaccination and CD4 T cells after COVID-19. Via MiXCR, TCRdb re-called the PCR reads, giving one row per CDR3 protein. The sample has 10,000 to 15,000 distinct CDR3 sequences, about 76% seen once. No cognate antigen is known for these TCRs. Sequencing used CD4+ T cells from blood, cultured in vitro. Receptor source: a human donor who had recovered from COVID-19. CDR3s include the opening cysteine and the closing phenylalanine or tryptophan. The D gene is left open where the match is weak. Size is stated for part of the rows, as once, few or many counts, or as a class when the clone is expanded.

cdr3_aa cdr3_nt v_call d_call clone_size j_call
CASSIDRVLNQPQHF TGTGCCAGTAGTATAGACAGGGTTCTTAATCAGCCCCAGCATTTT TRBV19 - - TRBJ1-5
CASSKSWTRSLTGQYF TGTGCCAGCAGCAAAAGCTGGACAAGGTCCCTTACGGGGCAGTACTTC TRBV21-1 - - TRBJ2-7
CASRRFTEAFF TGTGCCAGCCGACGTTTCACTGAAGCTTTCTTT TRBV2 - few TRBJ1-1
CSANLGFFREGPPYSYEQYF TGCAGTGCTAATTTGGGGTTTTTCCGGGAGGGTCCACCCTACTCCTACGAGCAGTACTTC TRBV20-1 TRBD2 - TRBJ2-7
CATSRSVTEAFF TGTGCCACCAGCAGATCAGTAACTGAAGCTTTCTTT TRBV15 - - TRBJ1-1
CASLRGGSNQPQHF TGTGCCAGCCTACGAGGTGGGAGCAATCAGCCCCAGCATTTT TRBV2 - few TRBJ1-5
CASSFSSSGELFF TGTGCCAGCAGCTTTTCTTCATCCGGGGAGCTGTTTTTT TRBV11-2 - - TRBJ2-2
CASSQHRAGNTIYF TGTGCCAGCAGCCAGCACCGGGCCGGAAACACCATATATTTT TRBV7-2 - - TRBJ1-3
CASSPREGSYNEQFF TGTGCCAGCAGTCCCAGGGAGGGCTCCTACAATGAGCAGTTCTTC TRBV27 TRBD2 few TRBJ2-1
CATSRVRGTGSVQPQHF TGTGCCACCAGCAGAGTCCGTGGCACAGGGTCAGTTCAGCCCCAGCATTTT TRBV15 - - TRBJ1-5
CASSLRRGLNTGELFF TGTGCCAGCAGCTTACGTCGCGGATTAAACACCGGGGAGCTGTTTTTT TRBV7-2 - - TRBJ2-2
CASNPLGGGETQYF TGTGCCAGCAACCCTTTGGGGGGTGGAGAGACCCAGTACTTC TRBV27 - few TRBJ2-5
CASSIWSGGRGQPQHF TGTGCCAGTAGTATATGGTCCGGGGGGAGAGGTCAGCCCCAGCATTTT TRBV19 - - TRBJ1-5
CSARRQGTGSPLHF TGCAGTGCTAGACGCCAGGGGACGGGGTCACCCCTCCACTTT TRBV20-1 - - TRBJ1-6
CASRPQVSSYEQYF TGTGCCAGCAGACCCCAGGTTAGCTCCTACGAGCAGTACTTC TRBV6-1 - few TRBJ2-7
CASRGLAGYNEQFF TGTGCCAGCAGAGGACTAGCGGGATACAATGAGCAGTTCTTC TRBV25-1 TRBD2 - TRBJ2-1
CSAREVSALYGYTF TGCAGTGCTAGAGAGGTCTCGGCTCTCTATGGCTACACCTTC TRBV20-1 - few TRBJ1-2
CSARAFTGGEQPQHF TGCAGTGCTAGGGCATTCACAGGGGGTGAACAGCCCCAGCATTTT TRBV20-1 TRBD1 - TRBJ1-5
CASRGGLAITGELFF TGTGCCAGCAGGGGCGGGCTAGCTATCACCGGGGAGCTGTTTTTT TRBV28 - - TRBJ2-2
CAISGPTGDRNTEAFF TGTGCCATCAGTGGACCGACAGGGGACAGAAACACTGAAGCTTTCTTT TRBV10-3 TRBD1 - TRBJ1-1
CASSLPNSPLHF TGTGCCAGCAGTCTGCCCAATTCACCCCTCCACTTT TRBV28 - - TRBJ1-6
CASSRDYGPPGELFF TGTGCCAGCAGCCGGGACTACGGACCCCCCGGGGAGCTGTTTTTT TRBV11-3 TRBD2 - TRBJ2-2
CSARSIAGTHTGELFF TGCAGTGCTAGATCGATAGCGGGAACCCACACCGGGGAGCTGTTTTTT TRBV20-1 TRBD2 - TRBJ2-2
CASSLMTGRVTGELFF TGTGCCAGCAGCCTGATGACAGGAAGGGTCACCGGGGAGCTGTTTTTT TRBV7-2 - few TRBJ2-2
CASSTPWAGGKETQYF TGTGCCAGTAGTACACCCTGGGCAGGGGGCAAGGAGACCCAGTACTTC TRBV19 TRBD1 - TRBJ2-5
CASSPLGNTEAFF TGTGCCAGCAGTCCGTTGGGAAACACTGAAGCTTTCTTT TRBV2 - - TRBJ1-1
CSAADRAHQPQHF TGCAGTGCGGCGGACAGGGCCCATCAGCCCCAGCATTTT TRBV20-1 TRBD1 few TRBJ1-5
CASSQGPTEAYEQYF TGCGCCAGCAGCCAGGGACCCACGGAGGCCTACGAGCAGTACTTC TRBV4-3 - - TRBJ2-7
CASRVGRLNEKLFF TGTGCCAGCAGGGTAGGACGGCTTAATGAAAAACTGTTTTTT TRBV28 - - TRBJ1-4
CASSHFILGGPKRGTDTQYF TGTGCCAGCAGCCACTTTATTCTTGGGGGTCCGAAGCGGGGCACAGATACGCAGTATTTT TRBV7-9 - - TRBJ2-3
CASFPDRGRDNEQFF TGTGCCAGCTTCCCGGACAGGGGGCGAGACAATGAGCAGTTCTTC TRBV18 TRBD1 once TRBJ2-1
CSTGGRGSYNEQFF TGCAGCACCGGTGGGCGGGGATCCTACAATGAGCAGTTCTTC TRBV20-1 - - TRBJ2-1
CASSYSRWTVSGNTIYF TGTGCCAGCAGTTACTCCCGTTGGACGGTCTCTGGAAACACCATATATTTT TRBV6-2/TRBV6-3 - - TRBJ1-3
CASSPKTSGWTGELFF TGTGCCAGTAGTCCCAAGACTAGCGGGTGGACCGGGGAGCTGTTTTTT TRBV19 TRBD2 - TRBJ2-2
CATSSSLLAGRGRRTDTQYF TGTGCCACCAGCTCGTCCCTCCTAGCGGGTAGGGGGCGGAGGACAGATACGCAGTATTTT TRBV7-2 - once TRBJ2-3
CASSPPDGVRTQYF TGTGCTAGCAGCCCCCCTGACGGAGTTCGGACCCAGTACTTC TRBV7-7 - once TRBJ2-5
CASSRSAGATNTGELFF TGTGCCAGTAGTCGGTCCGCAGGGGCGACGAACACCGGGGAGCTGTTTTTT TRBV19 - - TRBJ2-2
CASSLARETEAFF TGTGCCAGCAGCTTAGCCCGGGAAACTGAAGCTTTCTTT TRBV11-2 - - TRBJ1-1
CASSFGQAGNQPQHF TGTGCCAGCAGCTTCGGACAGGCGGGGAATCAGCCCCAGCATTTT TRBV6-1 TRBD1 few TRBJ1-5
CASSRGQFNSPLHF TGTGCCAGCAGCAGAGGACAGTTCAATTCACCCCTCCACTTT TRBV12-3/TRBV12-4 - once TRBJ1-6
CSARDARGRGYGYTF TGCAGTGCTAGAGATGCGAGGGGGCGCGGCTATGGCTACACCTTC TRBV20-1 TRBD1 - TRBJ1-2
CASSTPAGSTEAFF TGTGCCAGCAGCACCCCCGCTGGGAGCACTGAAGCTTTCTTT TRBV7-2 - few TRBJ1-1
CASSTGTLGTGELFF TGTGCCAGCAGTACCGGGACTCTTGGGACCGGGGAGCTGTTTTTT TRBV6-2/TRBV6-3 - - TRBJ2-2
CASSPTRRPDGNNSPLHF TGTGCCAGCAGTCCGACTCGGCGCCCCGACGGTAATAATTCACCCCTCCACTTT TRBV27 - few TRBJ1-6
CSARAEGQYYGYTF TGCAGTGCTAGAGCAGAGGGACAGTACTATGGCTACACCTTC TRBV20-1 TRBD1 - TRBJ1-2
CASSQGQGSGYGYTF TGTGCCAGCAGCCAGGGACAGGGCTCCGGCTATGGCTACACCTTC TRBV7-9 TRBD1 - TRBJ1-2
CATSRDGTGYYGYTF TGTGCCACCAGCAGAGATGGGACAGGGTACTATGGCTACACCTTC TRBV15 TRBD1 - TRBJ1-2